The text below deals with one TCR beta chain. One end of the junction varies from germline; a read error may be responsible. The data were produced by immunoSEQ multiplex PCR, yet TCRdb's version contains in-frame clones alone and is incomplete. The profile shows 50,000 or so clones, under 90% of them singletons. Germline V lookup: CDR1 MDHEN, CDR2 SYDVKM. The CDR3 contains 14 residues. This specimen belongs to a study of blood T cell repertoires in COVID-19. Study at large: T cells, B-cell-depleted T cells, or PBMCs supplied cDNA or gDNA.

The gene calls are TRBV28 and TRBJ1-5, with 8 bases aligning to TRBD1. This TCR was recovered from a middle-aged man with active COVID-19. Sequenced material: peripheral blood. CDR3 DNA: TGTGCCGGCAGGCGACAGGGGAGCAATCAGCCCCAGCATTTT. It specifies CAGRRQGSNQPQHF.